This T cell receptor beta chain comes out of a study of neoadjuvant nivolumab and ipilimumab in lung cancer. With respect to this clone: Its antigen is unidentified.

Points from the study as a whole: From pretherapy to surgery, tumor richness and clonality rose with dual therapy. Resected-tumor TCR richness correlated positively with pretherapy blood richness.

Repertoires were generated with immunoSEQ multiplex PCR, while TCRdb's copy carries only in-frame clones and drops some. The table shows tens of thousands of clones, with more than 85% occurring only once. CDR3 size: 16 residues. Germline V gives CDR1 SGHTA, CDR2 FQGNSA. V was clipped by 5 bases and J by 7 bases; unmatched bases: 11. This sequence originates from an adult with non-small cell lung cancer. Some clones in this sample may be carry-over from other donors' samples. This rearrangement joins TRBV7-2 to TRBJ2-5; 12 bases are a match to TRBD2. Material: blood, obtained before neoadjuvant nivolumab, alone or with ipilimumab. DNA for the CDR3: TGTGCCAGCAGCCACGGACTAGCGGGGCCCCAGGGGACCCAGTACTTC. Protein sequence: CASSHGLAGPQGTQYF.